The 15 T cell receptor beta chains given below trace back to one sample, sequenced in a study of blood T cell repertoires in COVID-19. The protocol was immunoSEQ multiplex PCR, while the TCRdb copy is restricted to in-frame clones and leaves out a portion. In the table there are 80,000 or so clones, under 85% of which are singletons. The source material was peripheral blood. The origin of the receptors is a human donor in a cohort sampled during active COVID-19.

The J gene is TRBJ1-6, the V gene TRBV18, with D perhaps TRBD1 (6 bases). V dropped 3 bases and J dropped 10 bases, with 13 bases sitting between them. CDR1 is KGHSH, CDR2 LQKENI, per germline. This CDR3 is 14 amino acids long. CDR3 in amino acids: CASSPAGEGSPLHF. The CDR3 nucleotides are TGTGCCAGCTCACCGGCAGGGGAAGGCTCACCCCTCCACTTT.

This clone has more than one count but fewer than ten. The chain carries TRBV30 and TRBJ1-2, with TRBD1 matching 8 bases. Germline V gene lookup returns CDR1 GTSNPN and CDR2 SVGIG (reference sequence). The CDR3 spans 18 residues. The V gene end was trimmed by 5 bases and the J gene end by 4 bases; junction bases not matched to a gene: 21. CDR3 loop: CAWSSPPGQGSSFYGYTF. In DNA form, the CDR3 reads TGTGCCTGGTCATCTCCCCCCGGACAGGGTAGTTCTTTCTATGGCTACACCTTC.

V is TRBV4-2 and J is TRBJ1-3; D call uncertain. The V gene's germline CDR1 is LGHNA and CDR2 YNFKEQ. The CDR3 consists of 14 residues. V was clipped by 2 bases and J by 1 base, with 6 bases between them. CDR3 in amino acids: CASSQITSGNTIYF. The CDR3 coding sequence is TGTGCCAGCAGCCAAATAACTTCTGGAAACACCATATATTTT.

The chain joins TRBV29-1 to TRBJ2-1, with 7 positions matching TRBD2. Germline V gives CDR1 SQVTM, CDR2 ANQGSEA. V lost 7 bases to trimming and J lost 9 bases; unmatched junction nucleotides: 9. The CDR3 has 12 amino acids. Here the CDR3 reads CSAGKGRGEQFF. The CDR3 DNA follows: TGCAGCGCAGGGAAGGGGAGGGGTGAGCAGTTCTTC.

The chain recombines TRBV7-8 with TRBJ2-2, with D possibly matching TRBD2 (5 bases). V was clipped by 5 bases and J by 6 bases, with 16 bases between them. Looked up from germline, CDR1 is SGHVS and CDR2 is FQNEAQ. The CDR3 totals 15 residues. The CDR3 region has the DNA TGTGCCAGCAGCGAGGACTTTCCCCTCTCCGGGGAGCTGTTTTTT. Translating gives CASSEDFPLSGELFF.

The V and J genes are TRBV5-1 and TRBJ2-7; the D gene is possibly TRBD1 (8 bases). The CDR3 length is 14 residues. In germline, CDR1 is SGHRS, CDR2 YFSETQ. V lost 4 bases to trimming and J lost 3 bases, with 14 bases between them. CDR3 DNA: TGCGCCAGCAGCCTGGGGGGGACAGGCTACGAGCAGTACTTC. The encoded protein is CASSLGGTGYEQYF.

As for this clone: The junction departs from the called germline gene at one end, perhaps through a read error. The chain has TRBV19 and TRBJ1-1; 9 nucleotides match TRBD1. Germline V gene data show CDR1 as LNHDA and CDR2 as SQIVND (reference sequence). The CDR3 contains 15 residues. CDR3 nucleotide sequence: TGTGCCAGTACAGGACAGGGGACCCTGAACGCTGAAGCTTTCTTT. It is translated as CASTGQGTLNAEAFF.

This chain links TRBV19 with TRBJ1-2; a weak D match, TRBD1 (5 bases). The germline V and J ends were trimmed by 1 base and 14 bases, with 17 bases remaining between them. From germline, CDR1 is LNHDA and CDR2 SQIVND (reference sequence). The CDR3 has 13 amino acids. The CDR3 bases are TGTGCCAGTAGTATAGCAGGGATACCGGGCCGAACCTTC. This sequence encodes CASSIAGIPGRTF.

As DNA, the CDR3 is TGTGCCAGCTCACCAACGGGACAGAGCAATCAGCCCCAGCATTTT. This gives the protein CASSPTGQSNQPQHF. The V call is TRBV18, the J call TRBJ1-5; 7 bases agree with TRBD1. The J segment lost 1 base and the V segment lost 2 bases, leaving 2 bases of the junction unmatched. This CDR3 has 15 amino acids. Germline CDR1 KGHSH, CDR2 LQKENI.

The V and J genes are TRBV5-1 and TRBJ2-6; a weak D match, TRBD2 (5 bases). The CDR3 has 16 amino acids. Trimming took 4 bases from V and 2 from J, leaving 13 bases between them. From germline, CDR1 is SGHRS and CDR2 YFSETQ. DNA for the CDR3: TGCGCCAGCAGCCCCACCTCCGGGGCTGGGGCCAACGTCCTGACTTTC. This codes for CASSPTSGAGANVLTF. Looking up the rest from reference TRBV5-1 and TRBJ2-6 gives the full variable domain: KAGVTQTPRYLIKTRGQQVTLSCSPISGHRSVSWYQQTPGQGLQFLFEYFSETQRNKGNFPGRFSGRQFSNSRSEMNVSTLELGDSALYLCASSPTSGAGANVLTFGAGSRLTVL.

Judged by abundance, this clone is medium-sized. This rearrangement joins TRBV6-1 to TRBJ1-5; D is unresolved. Looked up from germline, CDR1 is MNHNS and CDR2 is SASEGT. The CDR3 covers 14 residues. V lost 2 bases to trimming and J lost 1 base, with 6 bases between them. The CDR3 spells CASSELLSNQPQHF. DNA for the CDR3: TGTGCCAGCAGTGAACTTCTCAGCAATCAGCCCCAGCATTTT.

This clone was seen a handful of times. The chain has TRBV5-4 and TRBJ1-1; D remains ambiguous. The length of the CDR3 is 13 residues. V lost 5 bases, J lost 1 base, and 9 bases lay in between. The germline V gene has CDR1 SGHNT and CDR2 YYREEE (reference sequence). CDR3 sequence reads: CASRAQENTEAFF. The CDR3 coding sequence is TGTGCCAGCAGGGCTCAGGAGAACACTGAAGCTTTCTTT.

The chain joins TRBV9 to TRBJ1-4, with 7 bases that match TRBD1. The CDR3 contains 14 residues. Germline V gives CDR1 SGDLS, CDR2 YYNGEE. Losses at the gene ends were 7 bases for V and 1 base for J; bases not matched to a gene: 4. CDR3 nucleotide sequence: TGTGCCAGCCGACAGGGCCTAACTAATGAAAAACTGTTTTTT. Protein product: CASRQGLTNEKLFF.

This chain uses TRBV12-3 or TRBV12-4 with TRBJ2-7; perhaps TRBD2 as D (5 bases). This CDR3 is 12 amino acids long. Deletions cut 1 base from V and 9 bases from J, with 10 bases between. The CDR3 spells CASSLVTGLQYF. For the CDR3, the DNA is TGTGCCAGCAGTTTAGTCACGGGGTTGCAGTACTTC.

This clone came up a few times. The chain combines TRBV5-1 with TRBJ2-1; 9 positions match TRBD2. The CDR3 runs to 15 residues. The V segment lost 4 bases and the J segment 4 bases; nucleotides outside the gene matches: 6. The V gene's germline CDR1 is SGHRS and CDR2 YFSETQ. For the CDR3, the DNA is TGCGCCAGCAGCCAACAAGCGGGGGGTTACAATGAGCAGTTCTTC. Translating it yields CASSQQAGGYNEQFF.